This T cell receptor beta chain was captured in a study of PD-1 blockade in classical Hodgkin lymphoma. Study observations and caveats: Complete responders had baseline diversity similar to newly diagnosed patients.

The data were produced by immunoSEQ multiplex PCR, yet TCRdb's version contains in-frame clones alone and is incomplete. The sample yields 45,000 or so clones, around 66% seen once. A note on this clone: Its antigen is currently unknown.

Patients all relapsed after autologous stem cell transplantation, and there was variation in brentuximab vedotin exposure. Complete response, partial response or progressive disease was recorded as best response. CDR1 and CDR2 (germline): SGDLS, YYNGEE. V lost 4 bases to trimming and J lost 4 bases; unmatched junction nucleotides: 6. This CDR3 is 15 amino acids long. V gene TRBV9 combines with J gene TRBJ2-2, with 8 bases identical to TRBD2. The source material was peripheral blood mononuclear cells (PBMCs), sampled at baseline. The clonotype comes from a human donor with classical Hodgkin lymphoma. As DNA, the CDR3 is TGTGCCAGCAGCTTCGGGGGGGCTTTCACCGGGGAGCTGTTTTTT. Residues: CASSFGGAFTGELFF.